The T cell receptor (beta chain) described here comes from a study of beta chain features in type 1 diabetes. General study findings and limits: Healthy donors had naive, central memory and Treg TCRB repertoires that appeared less similar than those seen among patients. All four CD4+ subsets of Type 1 diabetes patients contained TCRB CDR3s that were moderately but significantly shorter.

Isolated RNA was reverse transcribed in full, so expressed TCRB transcripts were sequenced. Method: immunoSEQ multiplex PCR; TCRdb's copy keeps in-frame clones and lacks some. The data show 600,000 to 700,000 clones, around 11% seen once. On average, the one heparinised blood draw given by each donor was approximately 120 mL. In regard to this clone: Its specificity is unknown.

CDR1 and CDR2 (germline): SGHAT, FQNNGV. J gave up 1 base and V 5 bases, and 11 bases lay outside the gene matches. This CDR3 has 16 residues. The clonotype was recovered from a young man with type 1 diabetes. Sequencing was performed on naive CD4+ T cells from blood. The rearrangement joins TRBV11-2 to TRBJ2-7; 7 nucleotides match TRBD1. CDR3 DNA: TGTGCCAGCAGCCTCCTTCCGGGACAGTGGTCCTACGAGCAGTACTTC. Translating gives CASSLLPGQWSYEQYF.